A single sample is the source of the 12 T cell receptor beta chains below, sequenced in a study of beta chain features in type 1 diabetes listed by TCRdb under 2018. The paper as a whole reports these results and caveats: Type 1 diabetes patients showed a moderate but significant shortening of TCRB CDR3 length in all four CD4+ subsets.

Library generation was performed with the immunoSEQ multiplex PCR assay. The High Capacity cDNA Reverse Transcription Kit was used to reverse transcribe all of the isolated RNA, meaning that expressed TCRB transcripts were what got sequenced. The table was pulled from immuneACCESS by TCRdb, which kept in-frame rearrangements only. Such tables lose some clones; where checked, under half of the loss comes from unresolved V genes, and the rest has no known cause. This sample lists 310,000 or so clones; 14% to 15% were detected once. The top ten clonotypes cover 0.015% of the sample. The antigens these receptors bind are not known. Source material: naive CD4+ T cells from blood. Reading the label with the study, this specimen's cell subset or site is: true naive CD4+ T cells. The receptors were gathered from a man aged 18 to 30 with type 1 diabetes.

This clone was picked up a small number of times. The CDR3 region is CASSVGGTVQNIQYF. The CDR3 bases are TGTGCCAGCAGCGTAGGCGGGACAGTGCAAAACATTCAGTACTTC. The chain has TRBV9 and TRBJ2-4; D is possibly TRBD1 (7 bases). V was shortened by 0 bases and J by 5 bases, with 12 bases between the two germline ends. Looked up from germline, CDR1 is SGDLS and CDR2 is YYNGEE. The length of the CDR3 is 15 residues.

This clone was counted between two and nine times. The chain joins TRBV15 to TRBJ2-5; D unresolved. The V end was cut by 0 bases, the J end by 5 bases, with 7 bases between. The CDR3 spans 13 residues. Germline CDR1 and CDR2: LNHNV and YYDKDF (reference sequence). The CDR3 nucleotides are TGTGCCACCAGCAGAGATCCCACTGAGACCCAGTACTTC. Translating gives CATSRDPTETQYF.

In its sample, this clone was seen a few times. CDR3 residues: CASSEGTSGINEQFF. CDR3 DNA: TGCGCCAGCAGCGAAGGGACTAGCGGTATCAATGAGCAGTTCTTC. The chain links TRBV5-1 to TRBJ2-1; 11 nucleotides align to TRBD2. V trimming: 4 bases; J trimming: 6 bases; junction bases outside the gene matches: 6. The germline CDR1 and CDR2 sequences are SGHRS and YFSETQ. This CDR3 is built from 15 residues.

This clone showed up just a few times. The genes are TRBV5-1 and TRBJ2-4; D gene unclear. Trimming removed 4 bases from V and 8 bases from J, with 13 bases in between. The CDR3 contains 13 residues. Germline V gene data show CDR1 as SGHRS and CDR2 as YFSETQ. CDR3 residues: CASSLVGADIQYF. The CDR3 region has the DNA TGCGCCAGCAGCCTAGTGGGTGCGGACATTCAGTACTTC.

A few counts support this clone. V gene TRBV19 combines with J gene TRBJ2-1, with a possible D match to TRBD2 (7 bases). The germline V gene has CDR1 LNHDA and CDR2 SQIVND (reference sequence). V gave up 7 bases and J gave up 0 bases, with 16 bases separating them. This CDR3 comprises 16 residues. This CDR3 reads CASKIRGGSSYNEQFF. The CDR3, as DNA: TGTGCCAGTAAGATTCGCGGGGGCAGCTCCTACAATGAGCAGTTCTTC.

The chain combines TRBV29-1 with TRBJ2-1; D is possibly TRBD1 (8 bases). The germline V gene has CDR1 SQVTM and CDR2 ANQGSEA. The CDR3 has 13 residues. Between the trimmed V and J ends, which lost 7 bases and 9 bases, there was a span of 19 bases. The CDR3 region has the DNA TGCAGCGAAAGACAGGGGACTATGCCTGAGCAGTTCTTC. The encoded protein is CSERQGTMPEQFF.

This clone has just a few counts. The chain uses TRBV9 and TRBJ2-1; D perhaps matches TRBD2 (6 bases). The CDR3 extends over 16 amino acids. Per the germline V gene, CDR1 is SGDLS and CDR2 is YYNGEE. V was clipped by 2 bases and J by 0 bases, with 12 bases between them. The CDR3 loop reads CASSVVAAGSYNEQFF. CDR3 nucleotide sequence: TGTGCCAGCAGCGTGGTAGCGGCTGGCTCCTACAATGAGCAGTTCTTC.

This chain connects TRBV29-1 to TRBJ2-7; 8 bases are shared with TRBD2. Per germline, CDR1 SQVTM and CDR2 ANQGSEA. J gave up 0 bases and V 4 bases, and 5 bases lay outside the gene matches. The CDR3 is 14 residues long. CDR3: CSVGGGRSSYEQYF. The CDR3 region has the DNA TGCAGCGTTGGCGGGGGGAGGAGCTCCTACGAGCAGTACTTC.

This rearrangement joins TRBV9 to TRBJ2-3; D is uncertain. The germline V and J ends were trimmed by 0 bases and 0 bases, with 5 bases remaining between them. The CDR3 runs to 14 residues. Germline CDR1 and CDR2: SGDLS and YYNGEE. In DNA, the CDR3 is TGTGCCAGCAGCGTAGGTATTAGCACAGATACGCAGTATTTT. Translation: CASSVGISTDTQYF.

The chain joins TRBV6-4 to TRBJ2-7; 8 positions agree with TRBD2. This CDR3 comprises 17 residues. The germline CDR1 and CDR2 sequences are MRHNA and SNTAGT. V lost 10 bases to trimming and J lost 2 bases; unmatched junction nucleotides: 19. The DNA for the CDR3 is TGTGCCACCACCCCCGGGAGGGCAAAAGGAGTTGCCTACGAGCAGTACTTC. Protein sequence: CATTPGRAKGVAYEQYF.

The chain carries TRBV5-1 and TRBJ2-7; 8 bases are a match to TRBD1. The trim removed 3 bases at V and 9 bases at J, leaving 14 bases unmatched. CDR1 and CDR2 (germline): SGHRS, YFSETQ. The CDR3 consists of 15 residues. The CDR3 reads CASSSRTGLDVGQYF. In DNA, the CDR3 is TGCGCCAGCAGCTCGAGGACAGGGCTCGACGTTGGGCAGTACTTC.

The genes are TRBV4-1 and TRBJ2-7; 11 positions match TRBD1. CDR3 length: 15 residues. Germline V gene data show CDR1 as MGHRA and CDR2 as YSYEKL. Trimming at V came to 4 bases and at J to 3 bases, leaving 5 bases not matched to a gene. CDR3 sequence reads: CASSRAGQGVYEQYF. CDR3 nucleotide sequence: TGCGCCAGCAGCCGGGCGGGACAGGGGGTCTACGAGCAGTACTTC.